The clone carrying this T cell receptor (beta chain) was counted between two and nine times. Antigen unknown. This specimen belongs to a study of spatial heterogeneity in lung cancer. Study-level information: Compared with alpha-chain sequences, beta-chain sequences were consistently detected in greater numbers. Study-level points and caveats: Blood carried ubiquitous expanded tumor TCRs more at resection than follow-up.

Stated time point: sample taken at primary tumor resection. Unsorted whole RNA of tumor, nontumor lung or frozen PBMC was sequenced. TCRdb independently ran MiXCR on the 5' RACE reads; one entry per CDR3 protein. The sample includes roughly 2,700 distinct CDR3 sequences, roughly 29% seen only once; the top ten take about 70%. This receptor was taken from a male donor with early-stage non-small cell lung cancer. Material: PBMCs, obtained at surgery.

In DNA, the CDR3 is TGCAGTGCTAGTTTGGGTAAGGAAGCTTTCTTT. Translated, it gives CSASLGKEAFF. V gene TRBV20-1 combines with J gene TRBJ1-1, with D unclear. V was clipped by 3 bases and J by 8 bases, with 10 bases between them. The CDR3 extends over 11 amino acids. Germline V gene data show CDR1 as DFQATT and CDR2 as SNEGSKA (reference sequence).